The entry that follows covers one T cell receptor (beta chain) sequence. Its target is unknown. The record originates from a study of cytomegalovirus exposure and HLA in healthy donors. Germline CDR1 is SQVTM and CDR2 is ANQGSEA. CDR3 size: 16 residues. The V end lost 5 bases, the J end lost 2 bases, and 22 bases lay between the germline ends. Findings of the study overall: Within an earlier analysis, most TCR beta V segments proved productive either about 87% or about 30% of the time.

60 Vbeta and 13 Jbeta primers were used in PCR. The data were produced by immunoSEQ multiplex PCR, yet TCRdb's version contains in-frame clones alone and is incomplete. Counted here are about 160,000 clones, over 65% occurring once; the ten biggest clones make up roughly 7.1%. This chain uses TRBV29-1 with TRBJ2-7, with a weak D call TRBD1 (6 bases). The sample was PBMCs. The receptor's source is a man aged 35-49 years in good health and CMV-seropositive. CDR3 nucleotides: TGCAGCGTTACCTTACCCTACAGGGTATTGACCTACGAGCAGTACTTC. Its protein is CSVTLPYRVLTYEQYF.